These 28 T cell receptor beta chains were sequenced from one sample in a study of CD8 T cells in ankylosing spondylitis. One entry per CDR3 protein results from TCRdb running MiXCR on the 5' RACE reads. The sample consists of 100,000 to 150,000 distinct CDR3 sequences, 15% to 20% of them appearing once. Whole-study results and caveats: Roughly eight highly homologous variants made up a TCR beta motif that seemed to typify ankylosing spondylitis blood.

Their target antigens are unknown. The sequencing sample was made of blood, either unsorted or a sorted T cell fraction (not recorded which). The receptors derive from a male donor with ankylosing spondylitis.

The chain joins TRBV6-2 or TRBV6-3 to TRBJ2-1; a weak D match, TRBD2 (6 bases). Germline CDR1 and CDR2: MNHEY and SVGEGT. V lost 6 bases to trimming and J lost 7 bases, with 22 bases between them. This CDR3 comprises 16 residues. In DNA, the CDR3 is TGTGCCAGCAGAGAACGCGGACTCCCCGCGGGAAATGAGCAGTTCTTC. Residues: CASRERGLPAGNEQFF.

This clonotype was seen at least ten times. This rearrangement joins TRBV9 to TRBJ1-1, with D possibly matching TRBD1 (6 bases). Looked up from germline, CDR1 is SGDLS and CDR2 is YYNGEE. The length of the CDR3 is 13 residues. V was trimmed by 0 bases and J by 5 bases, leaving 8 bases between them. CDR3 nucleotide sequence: TGTGCCAGCAGCGTAGAGGGGGGGACTGAAGCTTTCTTT. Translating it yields CASSVEGGTEAFF.

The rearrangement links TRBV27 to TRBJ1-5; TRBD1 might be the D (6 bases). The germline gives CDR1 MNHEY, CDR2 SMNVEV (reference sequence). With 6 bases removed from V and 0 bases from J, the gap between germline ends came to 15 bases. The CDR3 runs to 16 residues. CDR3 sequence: CASRLQGGLSNQPQHF. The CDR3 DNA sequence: TGTGCCAGCAGACTACAGGGAGGACTTAGCAATCAGCCCCAGCATTTT.

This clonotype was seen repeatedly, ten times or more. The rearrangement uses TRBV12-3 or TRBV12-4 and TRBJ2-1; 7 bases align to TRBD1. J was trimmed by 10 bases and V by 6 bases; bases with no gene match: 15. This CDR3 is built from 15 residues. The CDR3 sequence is CASSREGAGAGEQFF. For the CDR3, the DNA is TGTGCCAGCAGCCGAGAGGGGGCAGGGGCAGGGGAGCAGTTCTTC.

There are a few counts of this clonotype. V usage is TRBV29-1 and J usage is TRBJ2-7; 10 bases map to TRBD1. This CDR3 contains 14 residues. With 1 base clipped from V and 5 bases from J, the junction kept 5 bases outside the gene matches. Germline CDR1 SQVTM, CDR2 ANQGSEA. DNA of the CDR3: TGCAGCGTTGAAGGTGACAGGGGGCAGGACGAGCAGTACTTC. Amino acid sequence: CSVEGDRGQDEQYF.

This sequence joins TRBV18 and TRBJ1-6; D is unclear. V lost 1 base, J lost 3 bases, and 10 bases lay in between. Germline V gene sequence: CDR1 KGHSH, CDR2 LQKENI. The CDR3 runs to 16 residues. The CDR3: CASSPQSVRYNSPLHF. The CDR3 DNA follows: TGTGCCAGCTCACCACAGTCCGTGCGCTATAATTCACCCCTCCACTTT.

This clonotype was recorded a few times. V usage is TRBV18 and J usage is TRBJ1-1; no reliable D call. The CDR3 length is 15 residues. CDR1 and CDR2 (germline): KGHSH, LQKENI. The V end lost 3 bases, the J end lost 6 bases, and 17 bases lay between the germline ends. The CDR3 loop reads CASSPAAGESAEAFF. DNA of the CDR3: TGTGCCAGCTCACCCGCCGCCGGGGAGAGCGCTGAAGCTTTCTTT. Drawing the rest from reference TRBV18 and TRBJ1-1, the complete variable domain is NAGVMQNPRHLVRRRGQEARLRCSPMKGHSHVYWYRQLPEEGLKFMVYLQKENIIDESGMPKERFSAEFPKEGPSILRIQQVVRGDSAAYFCASSPAAGESAEAFFGQGTRLTVV.

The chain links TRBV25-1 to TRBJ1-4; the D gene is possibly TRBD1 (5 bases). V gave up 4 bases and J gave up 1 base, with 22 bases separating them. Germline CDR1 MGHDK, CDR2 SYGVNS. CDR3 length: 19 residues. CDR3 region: CASSGGHPRSTRTNEKLFF. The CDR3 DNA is TGTGCCAGCAGTGGGGGCCATCCAAGATCAACACGAACTAATGAAAAACTGTTTTTT.

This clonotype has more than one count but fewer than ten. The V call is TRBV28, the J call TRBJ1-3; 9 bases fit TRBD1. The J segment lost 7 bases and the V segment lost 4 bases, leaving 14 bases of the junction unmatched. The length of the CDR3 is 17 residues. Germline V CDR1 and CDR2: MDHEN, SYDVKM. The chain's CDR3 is CASSSRVIQGAKNTIYF. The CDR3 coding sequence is TGTGCCAGCAGTTCACGCGTCATACAGGGGGCGAAGAACACCATATATTTT.

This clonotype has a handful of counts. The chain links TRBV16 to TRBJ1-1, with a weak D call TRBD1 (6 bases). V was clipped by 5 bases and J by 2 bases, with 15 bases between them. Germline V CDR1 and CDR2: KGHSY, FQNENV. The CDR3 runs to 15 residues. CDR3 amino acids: CASSTPTGTNTEAFF. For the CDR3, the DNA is TGTGCCAGCAGCACTCCCACCGGGACAAACACTGAAGCTTTCTTT.

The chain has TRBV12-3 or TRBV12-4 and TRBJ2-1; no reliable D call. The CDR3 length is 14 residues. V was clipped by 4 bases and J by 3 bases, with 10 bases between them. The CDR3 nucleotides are TGTGCCAGCAGTTCAGACCTTATCTACAATGAGCAGTTCTTC. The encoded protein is CASSSDLIYNEQFF.

The CDR3 protein is CATLTGRAREQYF. The CDR3 coding sequence is TGTGCCACCCTCACAGGCAGGGCTCGGGAGCAGTACTTC. The rearrangement links TRBV10-3 to TRBJ2-7, with a possible D match to TRBD1 (5 bases). CDR1 is ENHRY and CDR2 is SYGVKD in the germline V gene. This CDR3 has 13 amino acids. V was trimmed by 10 bases and J by 7 bases, leaving 20 bases between them.

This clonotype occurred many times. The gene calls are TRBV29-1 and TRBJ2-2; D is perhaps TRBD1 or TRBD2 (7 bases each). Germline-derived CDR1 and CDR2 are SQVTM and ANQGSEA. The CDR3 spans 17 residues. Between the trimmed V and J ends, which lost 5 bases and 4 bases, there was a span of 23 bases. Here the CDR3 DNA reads TGCAGCGTTCCGGCGGGGGTGGACAGGTCGAGCACCGGGGAGCTGTTTTTT. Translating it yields CSVPAGVDRSSTGELFF.

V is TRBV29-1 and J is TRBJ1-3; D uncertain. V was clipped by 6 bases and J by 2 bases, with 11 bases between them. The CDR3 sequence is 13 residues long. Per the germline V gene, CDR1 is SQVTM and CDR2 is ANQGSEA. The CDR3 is CSVKDGTGNTIYF. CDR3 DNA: TGCAGCGTGAAGGACGGGACTGGAAACACCATATATTTT.

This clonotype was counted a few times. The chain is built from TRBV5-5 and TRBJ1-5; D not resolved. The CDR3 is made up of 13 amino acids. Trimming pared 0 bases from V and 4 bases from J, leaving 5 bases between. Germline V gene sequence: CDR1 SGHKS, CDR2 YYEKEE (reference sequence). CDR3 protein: CASSLDGNQPQHF. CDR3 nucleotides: TGTGCCAGCAGCTTGGACGGGAATCAGCCCCAGCATTTT.

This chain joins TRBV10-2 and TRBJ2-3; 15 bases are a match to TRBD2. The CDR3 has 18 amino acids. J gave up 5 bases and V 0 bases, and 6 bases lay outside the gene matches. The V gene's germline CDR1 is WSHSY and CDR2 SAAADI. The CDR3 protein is CASSESGLAGGGGDTQYF. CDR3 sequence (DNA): TGCGCCAGCAGTGAGTCGGGACTAGCGGGAGGTGGAGGAGATACGCAGTATTTT.

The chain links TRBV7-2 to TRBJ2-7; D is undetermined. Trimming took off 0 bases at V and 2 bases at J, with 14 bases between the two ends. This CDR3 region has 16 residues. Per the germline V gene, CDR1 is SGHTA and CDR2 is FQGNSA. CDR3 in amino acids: CASSLAIGKPPYEQYF. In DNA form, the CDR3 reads TGTGCCAGCAGCTTAGCTATAGGGAAGCCCCCCTACGAGCAGTACTTC.

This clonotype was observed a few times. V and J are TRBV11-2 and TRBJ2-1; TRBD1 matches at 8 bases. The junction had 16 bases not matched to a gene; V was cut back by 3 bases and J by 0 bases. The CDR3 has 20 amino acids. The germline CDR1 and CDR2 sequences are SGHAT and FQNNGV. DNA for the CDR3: TGTGCCAGCAGCTTGGGACAGGTGGAGCAAACTTTCGTCTCCTACAATGAGCAGTTCTTC. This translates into CASSLGQVEQTFVSYNEQFF.

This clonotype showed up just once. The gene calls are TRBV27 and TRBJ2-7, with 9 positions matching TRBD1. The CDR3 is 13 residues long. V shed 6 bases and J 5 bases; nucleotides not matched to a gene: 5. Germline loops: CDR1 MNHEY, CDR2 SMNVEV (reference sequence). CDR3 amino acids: CASSGTGLNEQYF. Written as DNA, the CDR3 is TGTGCCAGCAGCGGGACAGGGCTGAACGAGCAGTACTTC.

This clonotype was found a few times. As DNA, the CDR3 is TGTGCCAGCAGTTGGACAGGGTACAATGAGCAGTTCTTC. Translation: CASSWTGYNEQFF. V is TRBV12-3 or TRBV12-4 and J is TRBJ2-1; TRBD1 agrees at 8 bases. There are 13 residues in the CDR3. With 4 bases clipped from V and 4 bases from J, the junction kept 0 bases outside the gene matches.

The CDR3 loop reads CASSDRQASSYNEQFF. In DNA, the CDR3 is TGTGCCAGCAGTGACAGGCAGGCAAGCTCCTACAATGAGCAGTTCTTC. J is TRBJ2-1 and V is TRBV6-4, with D uncertain. Germline assignment: CDR1 MRHNA and CDR2 SNTAGT. The CDR3 runs 16 residues. V was clipped by 2 bases and J by 0 bases, with 11 bases between them.

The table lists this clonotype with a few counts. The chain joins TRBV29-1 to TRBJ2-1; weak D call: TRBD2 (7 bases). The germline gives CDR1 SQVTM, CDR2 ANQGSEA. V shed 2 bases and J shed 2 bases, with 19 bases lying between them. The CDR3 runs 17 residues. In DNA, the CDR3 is TGCAGCGTTGAACCGGGGGCGGGAGTGCCCCCCTACAATGAGCAGTTCTTC. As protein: CSVEPGAGVPPYNEQFF.

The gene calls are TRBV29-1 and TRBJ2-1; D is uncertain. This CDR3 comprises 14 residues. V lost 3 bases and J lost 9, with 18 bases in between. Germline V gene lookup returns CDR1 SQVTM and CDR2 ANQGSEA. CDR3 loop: CSVDRVGGVSEQFF. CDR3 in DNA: TGCAGCGTTGATCGGGTCGGTGGCGTAAGTGAGCAGTTCTTC.

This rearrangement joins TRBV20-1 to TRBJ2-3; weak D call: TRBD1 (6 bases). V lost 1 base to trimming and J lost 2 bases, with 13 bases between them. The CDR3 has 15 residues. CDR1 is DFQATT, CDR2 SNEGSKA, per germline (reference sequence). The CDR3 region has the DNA TGCAGTGCTAGAGGCGACAGGCGATACACAGATACGCAGTATTTT. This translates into CSARGDRRYTDTQYF.

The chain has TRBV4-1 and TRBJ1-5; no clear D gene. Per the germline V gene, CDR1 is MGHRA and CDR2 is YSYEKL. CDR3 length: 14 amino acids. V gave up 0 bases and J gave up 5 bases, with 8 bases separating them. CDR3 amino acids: CASSQEELYQPQHF. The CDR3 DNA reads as TGCGCCAGCAGCCAAGAAGAGTTGTATCAGCCCCAGCATTTT.

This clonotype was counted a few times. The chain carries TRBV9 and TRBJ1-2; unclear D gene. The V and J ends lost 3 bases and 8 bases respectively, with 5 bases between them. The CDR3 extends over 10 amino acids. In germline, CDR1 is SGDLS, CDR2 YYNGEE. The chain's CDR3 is CASSGRGYTF. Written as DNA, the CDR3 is TGTGCCAGCAGCGGGCGAGGCTACACCTTC.

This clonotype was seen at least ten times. The CDR3 loop reads CASSPDSYGYTF. CDR3 coding DNA: TGTGCCAGCAGTCCGGACAGCTATGGCTACACCTTC. The chain couples TRBV12-3 or TRBV12-4 to TRBJ1-2; a possible D gene is TRBD1 (6 bases). V was pared by 5 bases and J by 4 bases, with 8 bases between. The CDR3 is 12 amino acids.

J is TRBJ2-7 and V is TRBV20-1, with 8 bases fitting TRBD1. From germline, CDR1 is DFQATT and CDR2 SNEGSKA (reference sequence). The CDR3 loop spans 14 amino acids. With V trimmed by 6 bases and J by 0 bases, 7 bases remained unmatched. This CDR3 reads CSAVRDRSSYEQYF. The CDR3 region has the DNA TGCAGTGCAGTGAGGGACAGGAGCTCCTACGAGCAGTACTTC.